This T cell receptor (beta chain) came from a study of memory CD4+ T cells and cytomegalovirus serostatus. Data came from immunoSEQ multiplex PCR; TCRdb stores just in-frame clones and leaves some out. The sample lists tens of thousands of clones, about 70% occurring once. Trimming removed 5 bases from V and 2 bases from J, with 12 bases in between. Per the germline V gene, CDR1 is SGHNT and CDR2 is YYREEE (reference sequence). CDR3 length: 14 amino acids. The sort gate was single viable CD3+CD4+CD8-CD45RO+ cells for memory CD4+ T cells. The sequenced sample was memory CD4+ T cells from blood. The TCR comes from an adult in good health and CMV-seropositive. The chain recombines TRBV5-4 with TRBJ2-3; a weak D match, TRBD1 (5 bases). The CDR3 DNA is TGTGCCAGCAGAACAGGTCTCATCACAGATACGCAGTATTTT. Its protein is CASRTGLITDTQYF.